Shown below are 3 T cell receptor beta chains from a single sample sequenced in a study of OX40 agonist ivuxolimab in advanced cancers. Using immunoSEQ multiplex PCR, the repertoire was profiled, and TCRdb retains in-frame clones only, with some absent. The sample lists over 15,000 clones; around 70% were seen once. The sample in question was CD4+ or CD8+ T cells sorted from blood, obtained in a trial of the OX40 agonist ivuxolimab. These receptors all come from an adult with an advanced solid tumor such as melanoma, head and neck, liver or kidney cancer.

The chain links TRBV5-4 to TRBJ2-2; D perhaps matches TRBD2 (5 bases). With 1 base removed from V and 8 bases from J, the gap between germline ends came to 12 bases. This CDR3 contains 14 residues. Germline CDR1 reads SGHNT; CDR2 reads YYREEE (reference sequence). CDR3 nucleotide sequence: TGTGCCAGCAGCTTGAACGGGGTCGGAGGGGAGCTGTTTTTT. Translating gives CASSLNGVGGELFF.

V usage is TRBV9 and J usage is TRBJ2-1; D perhaps matches TRBD2 (6 bases). V was cut by 0 bases and J by 5 bases, with 6 bases left in between. Germline CDR1 is SGDLS and CDR2 is YYNGEE. CDR3 length equals 13 residues. In DNA, the CDR3 is TGTGCCAGCAGCGTAGGGGGGGACAATGAGCAGTTCTTC. Translated, it gives CASSVGGDNEQFF.

This clone was counted between two and nine times. The chain is built from TRBV29-1 and TRBJ2-1, with D possibly called TRBD1 or TRBD2 (5 bases each). Trimming removed 0 bases from V and 7 bases from J, with 19 bases in between. The germline V gene encodes CDR1 SQVTM and CDR2 ANQGSEA. This CDR3 contains 16 residues. The CDR3 DNA reads TGCAGCGTTGAAGATCCCGACGGGACGTCCCTGAATGAGCAGTTCTTC. Amino acids: CSVEDPDGTSLNEQFF.